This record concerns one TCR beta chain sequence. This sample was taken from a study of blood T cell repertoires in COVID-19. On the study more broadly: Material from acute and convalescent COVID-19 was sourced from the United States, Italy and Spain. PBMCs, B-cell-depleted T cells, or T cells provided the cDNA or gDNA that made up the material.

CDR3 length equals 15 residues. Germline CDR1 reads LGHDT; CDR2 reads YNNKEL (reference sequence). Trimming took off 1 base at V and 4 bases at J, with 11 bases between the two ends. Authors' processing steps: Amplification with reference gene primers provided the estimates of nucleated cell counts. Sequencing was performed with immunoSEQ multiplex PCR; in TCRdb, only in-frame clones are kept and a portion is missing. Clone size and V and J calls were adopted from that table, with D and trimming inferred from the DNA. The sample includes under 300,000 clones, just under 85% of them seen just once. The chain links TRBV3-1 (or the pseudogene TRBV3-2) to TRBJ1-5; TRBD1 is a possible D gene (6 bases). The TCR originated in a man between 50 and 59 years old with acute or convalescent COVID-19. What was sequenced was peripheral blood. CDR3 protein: CASSQGHTGNQPQHF. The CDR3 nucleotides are TGTGCCAGCAGCCAAGGGCATACAGGGAATCAGCCCCAGCATTTT.